Listed here is a single TCR beta chain. Its target is unknown. Trimming removed 7 bases at V and 11 bases at J, with 23 bases between. From germline, CDR1 is SEHNR and CDR2 FQNEAQ (reference sequence). The CDR3 consists of 14 residues. TCRdb keeps only in-frame clones here, not all; method: immunoSEQ multiplex PCR. The sample consists of around 290 clones, roughly 91% of them appearing once. The record originates from a study of radiotherapy plus CTLA-4 blockade in lung cancer. About the study: Among all patients, roughly 17% showed objective responses, while roughly 28% had disease control. Study outcomes and limitations: Clones of tumor-derived TCRs expanded in blood after radiotherapy plus ipilimumab.

Focal radiation was given together with CTLA-4 blockade (ipilimumab) to patients with chemo-refractory metastatic non-small-cell lung cancer. The input for sequencing was tumor tissue, taken from a patient treated with radiotherapy plus ipilimumab. This sequence was found in a human donor with non-small cell lung cancer who had stable disease on radiotherapy plus ipilimumab. V is TRBV7-9 and J is TRBJ1-1, with D hard to call. The CDR3 nucleotides read TGTGCCAGCACCTCAGATCCGGGATCCTGGTGGGCTTTCTTT. It is translated as CASTSDPGSWWAFF.